This T cell receptor beta chain was sequenced for a study of chemoradiotherapy in HPV16-positive cancers. The study, taken as a whole, reports: Candidate HPV-specific clones and E7-related TCR motifs grew in tumor during treatment. Functional assays defining HPV-specific T cells used only a couple of HPV16-positive patients.

Germline values: CDR1 LNHDA, CDR2 SQIVND (reference sequence). V gave up 5 bases and J gave up 4 bases; unmatched junction bases: 7. CDR3 size: 14 residues. Method: immunoSEQ multiplex PCR; TCRdb's copy keeps in-frame clones and lacks some. The data hold about 12,000 clones, with around 76% observed a single time. Points on this clone: What it binds is unknown.

The chain joins TRBV19 to TRBJ2-7; 8 bases align to TRBD2. Sampling was conducted from a patient who underwent chemoradiotherapy. The TCR sequence derives from a human donor with HPV-associated anogenital cancer. CDR3 bases: TGTGCCAGTAGTCTACGGGGGGGACATTACGAGCAGTACTTC. Translating gives CASSLRGGHYEQYF. Complete variable domain (other parts from reference TRBV19 and TRBJ2-7): DGGITQSPKYLFRKEGQNVTLSCEQNLNHDAMYWYRQDPGQGLRLIYYSQIVNDFQKGDIAEGYSVSREKKESFPLTVTSAQKNPTAFYLCASSLRGGHYEQYFGPGTRLTVT.